Following are 5 T cell receptor beta chains from one sample sequenced in a study of blood T cell repertoires in COVID-19. Sequencing was performed with immunoSEQ multiplex PCR; in TCRdb, only in-frame clones are kept and a portion is missing. This table has roughly 270,000 clones, roughly 80% appearing once. Sequences were obtained from PBMCs or T cells enriched from blood (not recorded which). The source is a man in his forties or fifties who had been exposed to COVID-19.

The chain has TRBV19 and TRBJ2-4, with TRBD2 as a possible D gene (5 bases). The length of the CDR3 is 14 residues. Germline V gene lookup returns CDR1 LNHDA and CDR2 SQIVND (reference sequence). With 9 bases removed from V and 9 bases from J, the gap between germline ends came to 21 bases. The CDR3 loop is CASRGLEALGIQYF. In DNA form, the CDR3 reads TGTGCCAGCCGGGGTCTGGAGGCGTTGGGCATTCAGTACTTC.

The chain uses TRBV10-1 and TRBJ2-7; the match to TRBD1 covers 9 bases. The V and J ends lost 6 bases and 5 bases, in that order; junction bases with no gene match: 2. Germline V gene lookup returns CDR1 WNHNN and CDR2 SYGVQD (reference sequence). The CDR3 length is 12 residues. CDR3 in amino acids: CASRGQGHEQYF. As DNA, the CDR3 is TGCGCCAGCAGGGGACAGGGCCACGAGCAGTACTTC.

This clone occurred a few times. The chain carries TRBV27 and TRBJ1-2, with D possibly TRBD1 on 5 matching bases. The V end was cut by 4 bases, the J end by 4 bases, with 10 bases between. Germline CDR1 and CDR2: MNHEY and SMNVEV (reference sequence). The CDR3 extends over 13 amino acids. This CDR3 reads CASSSRVTYGYTF. The CDR3 region has the DNA TGTGCCAGCAGTTCCAGGGTCACCTATGGCTACACCTTC.

For the CDR3, the DNA is TGTGCCAGCAACCGACAGTCTTACAATCAGCCCCAGCATTTT. This encodes CASNRQSYNQPQHF. The V and J genes are TRBV2 and TRBJ1-5; maybe TRBD1 (5 bases). Between the trimmed V and J ends, which lost 7 bases and 3 bases, there was a span of 13 bases. The germline gives CDR1 SNHLY, CDR2 FYNNEI. The CDR3 has 14 residues.

The J gene is TRBJ1-4, the V gene TRBV7-9; D might be TRBD1 (5 bases). The CDR3 has 15 amino acids. V lost 5 bases and J 0 bases, leaving 10 bases between the germline ends. Germline V gene data show CDR1 as SEHNR and CDR2 as FQNEAQ (reference sequence). The CDR3 DNA reads as TGTGCCAGCAGCGCAGACAGTGCAACTAATGAAAAACTGTTTTTT. Translated, it gives CASSADSATNEKLFF.